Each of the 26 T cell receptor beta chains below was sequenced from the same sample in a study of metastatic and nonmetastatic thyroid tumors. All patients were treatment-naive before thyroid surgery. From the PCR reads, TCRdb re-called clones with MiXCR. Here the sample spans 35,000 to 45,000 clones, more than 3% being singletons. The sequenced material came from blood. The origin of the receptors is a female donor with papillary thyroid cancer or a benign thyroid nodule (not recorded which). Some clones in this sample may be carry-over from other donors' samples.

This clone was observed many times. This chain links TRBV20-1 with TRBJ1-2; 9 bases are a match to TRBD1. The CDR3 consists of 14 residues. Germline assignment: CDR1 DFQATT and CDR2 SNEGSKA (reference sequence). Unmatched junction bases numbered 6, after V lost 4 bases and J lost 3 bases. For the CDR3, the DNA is TGCAGTGCTATTGGACAGGGGTCAGACTATGGCTACACCTTC. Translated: CSAIGQGSDYGYTF.

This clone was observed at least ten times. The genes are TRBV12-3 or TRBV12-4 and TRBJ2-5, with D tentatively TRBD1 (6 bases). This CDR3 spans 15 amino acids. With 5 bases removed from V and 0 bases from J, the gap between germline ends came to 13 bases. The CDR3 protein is CASSQGNHDQETQYF. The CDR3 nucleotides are TGTGCCAGCAGTCAGGGGAACCACGACCAAGAGACCCAGTACTTC.

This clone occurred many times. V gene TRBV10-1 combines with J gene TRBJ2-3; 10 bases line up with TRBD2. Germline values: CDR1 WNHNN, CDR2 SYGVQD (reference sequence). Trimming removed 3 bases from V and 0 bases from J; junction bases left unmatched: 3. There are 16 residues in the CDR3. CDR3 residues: CASSDLTSGSTDTQYF. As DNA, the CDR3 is TGCGCCAGCAGTGACCTGACTAGCGGGAGCACAGATACGCAGTATTTT.

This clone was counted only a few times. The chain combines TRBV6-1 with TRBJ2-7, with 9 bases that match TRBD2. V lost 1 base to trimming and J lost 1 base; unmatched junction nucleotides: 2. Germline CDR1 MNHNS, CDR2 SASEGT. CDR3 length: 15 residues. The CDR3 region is CASSEETSGSYEQYF. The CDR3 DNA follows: TGTGCCAGCAGTGAAGAAACTAGCGGGTCCTACGAGCAGTACTTC.

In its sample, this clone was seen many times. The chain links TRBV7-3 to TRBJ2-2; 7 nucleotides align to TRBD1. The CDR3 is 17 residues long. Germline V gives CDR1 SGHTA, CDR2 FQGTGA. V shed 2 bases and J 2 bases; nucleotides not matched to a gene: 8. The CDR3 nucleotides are TGTGCCAGCAGCTTATCGGCCGGGACAGTAAACACCGGGGAGCTGTTTTTT. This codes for CASSLSAGTVNTGELFF.

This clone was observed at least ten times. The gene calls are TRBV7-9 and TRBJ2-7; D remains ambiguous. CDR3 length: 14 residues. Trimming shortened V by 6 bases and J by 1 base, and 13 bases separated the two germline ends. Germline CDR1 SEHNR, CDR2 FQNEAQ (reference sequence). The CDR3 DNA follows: TGTGCCAGCAGTTACGTTACTGAATCCTACGAGCAGTACTTC. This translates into CASSYVTESYEQYF. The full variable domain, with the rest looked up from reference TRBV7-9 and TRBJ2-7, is DTGVSQNPRHKITKRGQNVTFRCDPISEHNRLYWYRQTLGQGPEFLTYFQNEAQLEKSRLLSDRFSAERPKGSFSTLEIQRTEQGDSAMYLCASSYVTESYEQYFGPGTRLTVT.

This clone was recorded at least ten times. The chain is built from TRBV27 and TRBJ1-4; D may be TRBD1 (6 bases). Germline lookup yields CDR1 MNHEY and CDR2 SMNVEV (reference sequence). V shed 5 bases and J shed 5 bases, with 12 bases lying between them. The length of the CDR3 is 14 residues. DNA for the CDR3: TGTGCCAGCAGTCGTTCCACAGGGAATGAAAAACTGTTTTTT. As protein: CASSRSTGNEKLFF.

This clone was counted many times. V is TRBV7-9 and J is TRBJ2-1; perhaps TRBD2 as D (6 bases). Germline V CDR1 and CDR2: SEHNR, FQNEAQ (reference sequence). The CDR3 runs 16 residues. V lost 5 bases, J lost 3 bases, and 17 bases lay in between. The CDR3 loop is CASSGILAVLYNEQFF. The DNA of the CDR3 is TGTGCCAGCAGCGGAATTTTAGCGGTACTCTACAATGAGCAGTTCTTC.

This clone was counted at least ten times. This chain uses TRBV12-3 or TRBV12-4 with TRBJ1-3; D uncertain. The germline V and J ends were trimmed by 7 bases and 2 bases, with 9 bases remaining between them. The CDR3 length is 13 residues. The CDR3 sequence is CASNAGTGNTIYF. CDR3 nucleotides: TGTGCCAGCAACGCGGGGACTGGAAACACCATATATTTT.

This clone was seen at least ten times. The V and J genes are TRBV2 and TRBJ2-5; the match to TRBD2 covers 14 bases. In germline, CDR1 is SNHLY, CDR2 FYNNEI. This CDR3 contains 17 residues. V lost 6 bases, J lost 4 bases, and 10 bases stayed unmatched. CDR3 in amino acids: CASRPLGTSGSRETQYF. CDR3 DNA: TGTGCCAGCAGACCATTAGGGACTAGCGGGAGTCGAGAGACCCAGTACTTC.

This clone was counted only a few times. CDR3 DNA: TGTGCCAGCAGTCCCCAACGAGGGAACGGATCACCCCTCCACTTT. Its translation is CASSPQRGNGSPLHF. The chain carries TRBV28 and TRBJ1-6, with D unresolved. Trimming took off 5 bases at V and 10 bases at J, with 18 bases between the two ends. Germline CDR1 reads MDHEN; CDR2 reads SYDVKM. This CDR3 is 15 amino acids long.

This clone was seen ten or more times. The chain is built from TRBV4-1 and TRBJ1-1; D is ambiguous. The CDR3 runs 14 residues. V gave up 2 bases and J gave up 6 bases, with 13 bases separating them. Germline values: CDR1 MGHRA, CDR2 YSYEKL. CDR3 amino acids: CASSQLARSPEAFF. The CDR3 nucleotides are TGCGCCAGCAGCCAACTGGCAAGATCGCCTGAAGCTTTCTTT.

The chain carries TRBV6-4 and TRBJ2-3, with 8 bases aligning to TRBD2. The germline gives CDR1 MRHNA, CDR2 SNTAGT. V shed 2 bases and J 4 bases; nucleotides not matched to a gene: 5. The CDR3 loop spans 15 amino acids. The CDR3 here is CASSDAAGEADTQYF. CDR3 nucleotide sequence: TGTGCCAGCAGTGACGCAGCGGGAGAGGCAGATACGCAGTATTTT.

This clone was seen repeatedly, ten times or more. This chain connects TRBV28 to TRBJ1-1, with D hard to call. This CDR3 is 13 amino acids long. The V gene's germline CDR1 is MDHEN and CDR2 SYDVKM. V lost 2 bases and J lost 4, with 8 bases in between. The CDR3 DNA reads TGTGCCAGCAGTTTACTGGGCGTCACTGAAGCTTTCTTT. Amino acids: CASSLLGVTEAFF.

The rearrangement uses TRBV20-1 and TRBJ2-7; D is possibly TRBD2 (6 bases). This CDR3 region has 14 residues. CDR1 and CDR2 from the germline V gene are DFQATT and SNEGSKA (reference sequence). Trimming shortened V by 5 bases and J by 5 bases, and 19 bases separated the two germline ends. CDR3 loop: CSARLGPDLDEQYF. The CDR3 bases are TGCAGTGCTCGACTAGGTCCCGACTTAGACGAGCAGTACTTC.

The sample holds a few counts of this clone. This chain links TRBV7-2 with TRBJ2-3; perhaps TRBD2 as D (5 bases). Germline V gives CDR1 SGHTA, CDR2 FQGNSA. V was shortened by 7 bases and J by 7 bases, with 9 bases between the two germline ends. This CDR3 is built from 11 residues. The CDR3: CASTTGNTQYF. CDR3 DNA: TGTGCCAGCACGACGGGGAATACGCAGTATTTT.

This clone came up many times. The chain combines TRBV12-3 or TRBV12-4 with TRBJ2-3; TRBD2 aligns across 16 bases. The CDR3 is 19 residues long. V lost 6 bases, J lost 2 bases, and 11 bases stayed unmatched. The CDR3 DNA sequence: TGTGCCAGCAGCCTGGGACTAGCGGGAGGGCCTTTTCTCACAGATACGCAGTATTTT. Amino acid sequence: CASSLGLAGGPFLTDTQYF.

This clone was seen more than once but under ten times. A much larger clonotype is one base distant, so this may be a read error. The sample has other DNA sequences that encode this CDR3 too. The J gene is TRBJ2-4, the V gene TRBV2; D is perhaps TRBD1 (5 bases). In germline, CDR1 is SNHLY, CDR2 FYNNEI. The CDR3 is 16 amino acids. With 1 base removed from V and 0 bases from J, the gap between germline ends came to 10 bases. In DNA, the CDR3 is TGTGCCAGCAGTGAAGGACAGCCCCTAGCCAAAAACATTCAGTACTTC. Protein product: CASSEGQPLAKNIQYF. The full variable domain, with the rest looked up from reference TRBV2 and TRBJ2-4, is EPEVTQTPSHQVTQMGQEVILRCVPISNHLYFYWYRQILGQKVEFLVSFYNNEISEKSEIFDDQFSVERPDGSNFTLKIRSTKLEDSAMYFCASSEGQPLAKNIQYFGAGTRLSVL.

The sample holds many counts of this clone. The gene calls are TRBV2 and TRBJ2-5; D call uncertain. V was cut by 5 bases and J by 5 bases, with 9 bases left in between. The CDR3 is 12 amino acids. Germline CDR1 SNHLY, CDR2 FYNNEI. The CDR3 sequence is CASSPERETQYF. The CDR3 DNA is TGTGCCAGCAGTCCGGAAAGGGAGACCCAGTACTTC.

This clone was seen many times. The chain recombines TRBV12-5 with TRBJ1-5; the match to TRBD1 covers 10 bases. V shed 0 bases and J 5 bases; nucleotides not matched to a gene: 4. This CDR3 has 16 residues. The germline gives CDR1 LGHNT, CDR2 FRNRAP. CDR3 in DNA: TGTGCTAGTGGTTTGGTTGAGGGGACAGGGGATCAGCCCCAGCATTTT. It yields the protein CASGLVEGTGDQPQHF.

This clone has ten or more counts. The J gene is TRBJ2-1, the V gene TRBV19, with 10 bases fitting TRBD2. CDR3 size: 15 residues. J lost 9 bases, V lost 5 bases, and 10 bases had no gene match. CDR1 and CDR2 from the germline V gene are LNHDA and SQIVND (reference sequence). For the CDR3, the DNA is TGTGCCAGTAGTGTTCCGGGACTAGCGTCGAGTGAGCAGTTCTTC. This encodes CASSVPGLASSEQFF.

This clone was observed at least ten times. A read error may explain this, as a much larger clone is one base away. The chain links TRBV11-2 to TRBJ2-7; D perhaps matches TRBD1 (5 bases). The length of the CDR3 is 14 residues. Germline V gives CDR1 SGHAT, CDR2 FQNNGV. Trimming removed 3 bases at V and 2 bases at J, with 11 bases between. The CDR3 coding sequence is TGTGCCAGCAGCTTGGGGCCGGCAACCTACGAGCAGTACTTC. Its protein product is CASSLGPATYEQYF.

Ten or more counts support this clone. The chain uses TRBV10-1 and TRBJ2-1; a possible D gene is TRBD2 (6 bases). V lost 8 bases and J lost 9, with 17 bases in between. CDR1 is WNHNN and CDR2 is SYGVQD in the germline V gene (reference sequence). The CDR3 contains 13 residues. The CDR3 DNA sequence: TGCGCCAGCGCACCTAGGAGGGCCGGTGAGCAGTTCTTC. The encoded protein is CASAPRRAGEQFF.

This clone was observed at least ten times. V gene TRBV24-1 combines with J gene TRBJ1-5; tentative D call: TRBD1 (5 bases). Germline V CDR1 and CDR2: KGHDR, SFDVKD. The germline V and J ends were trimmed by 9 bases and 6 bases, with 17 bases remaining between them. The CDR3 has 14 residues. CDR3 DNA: TGTGCCACCTCCGGTGGGGGGATCCGTCAGCCCCAGCATTTT. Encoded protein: CATSGGGIRQPQHF.

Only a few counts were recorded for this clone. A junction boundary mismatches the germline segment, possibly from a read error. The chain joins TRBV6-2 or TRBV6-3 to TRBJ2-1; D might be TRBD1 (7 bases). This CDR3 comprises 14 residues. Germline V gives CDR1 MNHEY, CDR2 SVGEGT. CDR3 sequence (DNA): TGTGCCACTCAGGGGGGTTACTCCTACAATGAGAAGTTCTTC. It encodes CATQGGYSYNEKFF.

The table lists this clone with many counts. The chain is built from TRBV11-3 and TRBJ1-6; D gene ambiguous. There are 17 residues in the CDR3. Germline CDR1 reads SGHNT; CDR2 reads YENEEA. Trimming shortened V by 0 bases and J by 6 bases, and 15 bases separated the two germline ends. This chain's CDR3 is CASSLDLGRNINSPLHF. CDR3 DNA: TGTGCCAGCAGCTTAGATTTAGGCCGGAACATTAATTCACCCCTCCACTTT.